One sample yielded the 9 T cell receptor beta chains listed below, sequenced in a study of T cell clonality in common variable immunodeficiency. This table comes from immunoSEQ multiplex PCR, and its TCRdb copy is limited to in-frame clones, with some not included. Singletons are absent from the sample, which has over 40,000 clones. The sample taken for sequencing was peripheral blood mononuclear cells. The receptor set was obtained from a person aged 18 to 75 in good health.

This clone came up many times. The read falls 3 residues short of the CDR3 end, and the missing part is taken from the germline J gene. The chain links TRBV2 to TRBJ2-5; TRBD2 is a possible D gene (6 bases). Germline CDR1 SNHLY, CDR2 FYNNEI. V dropped 7 bases and J dropped 4 bases, with 7 bases sitting between them. CDR3 length: 11 amino acids. The chain's CDR3 is CASTGGETQYF. The CDR3 bases that were read are TGTGCCAGCACCGGGGGAGAGACC.

This clone was recorded many times. CDR3 protein: CASRTGPNQPQHF. The part of the CDR3 DNA that was read is TGTGCCAGTAGGACAGGGCCGAATCAGCCC. This chain links TRBV19 with TRBJ1-5; 7 bases agree with TRBD1. Read data end 3 residues before the CDR3 end; the end is taken from the germline J gene. The CDR3 length is 13 residues. The ends lost 6 bases at V and 4 bases at J; junction bases unmatched: 3. CDR1 is LNHDA, CDR2 SQIVND, per germline (reference sequence).

To note about this clone: The CDR3 end falls 3 residues outside the read, so it is completed with the germline J gene. This sequence joins TRBV5-1 and TRBJ2-5, with 9 bases aligning to TRBD2. Trimming at V came to 7 bases and at J to 3 bases, leaving 7 bases not matched to a gene. The CDR3 contains 14 residues. CDR1 and CDR2 from the germline V gene are SGHRS and YFSETQ. The CDR3: CASGSTSGKETQYF. CDR3 DNA (partial): TGCGCCAGCGGGTCGACTAGCGGAAAAGAGACC.

This clone came up many times. The read finishes 3 residues shy of the CDR3 end, and the germline J gene is used to complete it. The V gene is TRBV2, the J gene TRBJ2-4; 11 bases agree with TRBD2. CDR1 SNHLY and CDR2 FYNNEI come from the germline V gene. V lost 6 bases and J lost 7; bases outside the gene matches: 5. This CDR3 is built from 14 residues. The CDR3 DNA, read in part, is TGTGCCAGCAGATTAGCGGGGGGGCATAACATT. Encoded protein: CASRLAGGHNI. The complete CDR3 protein is CASRLAGGHNIQYF.

As concerns this clone: A far larger clone lies a single base away; this is likely a read error. CDR3 residues: CVSSDSGGAYNEQFF. The sequenced CDR3 bases are TGTGTCAGCAGTGACTCGGGGGGGGCCTACAATGAG. The V and J genes are TRBV6-4 and TRBJ2-1; 8 nucleotides agree with TRBD2. The observed sequence ends 3 residues before the CDR3 terminus, with the missing tail filled in from the germline J gene. CDR3 size: 15 residues. CDR1 and CDR2 from the germline V gene are MRHNA and SNTAGT.

Ten or more counts support this clone. The read terminates 3 residues ahead of where the CDR3 ends, so the germline J gene completes it. The chain combines TRBV5-1 with TRBJ2-2, with 10 bases identical to TRBD2. Germline CDR1 and CDR2: SGHRS and YFSETQ. V shed 1 base and J 6 bases; nucleotides not matched to a gene: 9. The CDR3 contains 17 residues. Here the CDR3 reads CASSLSASGGVAGELFF. The sequenced part of the CDR3 DNA is TGCGCCAGCAGCTTGTCTGCTAGCGGGGGTGTGGCCGGGGAG. Full variable domain (outside the CDR3, taken from reference TRBV5-1 and TRBJ2-2): KAGVTQTPRYLIKTRGQQVTLSCSPISGHRSVSWYQQTPGQGLQFLFEYFSETQRNKGNFPGRFSGRQFSNSRSEMNVSTLELGDSALYLCASSLSASGGVAGELFFGEGSRLTVL.

To note about this clone: The read terminates 3 residues before the CDR3 end, so the remaining end is supplied by the germline J gene. The genes are TRBV11-2 and TRBJ2-3; no clear D gene. Germline CDR1 is SGHAT and CDR2 is FQNNGV. This CDR3 region has 14 residues. The CDR3 reads CASSLDYRQETQYF. The sequenced part of the CDR3 DNA is TGTGCCAGCAGCTTAGACTACAGACAAGAGACG.

This clone was counted ten times or more. The CDR3 end is not reached by the read, which stops 3 residues before it; the germline J gene fills it in. The genes are TRBV23-1 and TRBJ2-3; no clear D gene. TRBV23-1 is an open reading frame, and its role is uncertain. Trimming left V 3 bases short and J 8 bases short, with 3 bases between. There are 10 residues in the CDR3. Incomplete CDR3 DNA: TGCGCCAGCAGTCACCGTACG. Amino acid sequence: CASSHRT. The complete CDR3 protein is CASSHRTQYF.

This clone was recorded at least ten times. The read stops 3 residues short of the end of the CDR3; the missing end is completed from the germline J gene. This chain links TRBV20-1 with TRBJ2-7, with D possibly TRBD2 on 7 matching bases. Trimming stripped 5 bases from V and 3 bases from J, with 14 bases between. Germline V CDR1 and CDR2: DFQATT, SNEGSKA (reference sequence). This CDR3 spans 13 amino acids. The CDR3 bases that were read are TGCAGTGCTTGGGGGGGCCCTAGCTACGAG. It codes for CSAWGGPSYE. The CDR3 in full is CSAWGGPSYEQYF.